What follows are 19 T cell receptor beta chains derived from one specimen sequenced in a study of shared clonotypes between healthy human individuals. The assay was immunoSEQ multiplex PCR, and TCRdb's table has in-frame clones only and misses some. Here the sample spans 400,000 to 550,000 clones, roughly 85% being singletons. The sequencing sample was made of PBMCs. The receptors shown here come from a woman in her thirties or forties in good health. Some clones in this sample may be carry-over from other donors' samples.

V and J are TRBV28 and TRBJ2-1; 7 bases align to TRBD2. CDR3 length equals 15 residues. V dropped 6 bases and J dropped 0; count of bases not matched to a gene: 5. CDR1 MDHEN and CDR2 SYDVKM come from the germline V gene. CDR3 coding DNA: TGTGCCAGCAGCTGGACTAGGAGCTCCTACAATGAGCAGTTCTTC. Translating gives CASSWTRSSYNEQFF.

As regards this clone: Other DNA sequences of this sample code for an identical CDR3. In DNA, the CDR3 is TGTGCCAGCAGTCCCCCGGGTAACTATGGCTACACCTTC. Its translation is CASSPPGNYGYTF. The chain couples TRBV28 to TRBJ1-2; no reliable D call. Germline V gene lookup returns CDR1 MDHEN and CDR2 SYDVKM. The CDR3 length is 13 residues. Trimming removed 5 bases from V and 1 base from J, with 8 bases in between.

The chain links TRBV7-3 to TRBJ2-1; no clear D. The CDR3 contains 13 residues. CDR1 is SGHTA, CDR2 FQGTGA, per germline. The V end was cut by 3 bases, the J end by 8 bases, with 11 bases between. CDR3 DNA sequence: TGTGCCAGCAGCTTCCGCCCCTCCCATGAGCAGTTCTTC. Translating gives CASSFRPSHEQFF.

The chain joins TRBV9 to TRBJ2-2, with D tentatively TRBD1 (6 bases). This CDR3 has 14 amino acids. Germline CDR1 SGDLS, CDR2 YYNGEE. Trimming took 3 bases from V and 11 from J, leaving 17 bases between them. The CDR3 coding sequence is TGTGCCAGCAGCGCTAACTACCGAGGGGGAGAGCTGTTTTTT. Translating it yields CASSANYRGGELFF.

This clone has just one count. This chain joins TRBV7-9 and TRBJ2-7; TRBD2 might be the D (5 bases). The CDR3 totals 15 residues. Trimming took off 3 bases at V and 2 bases at J, with 14 bases between the two ends. The germline V gene encodes CDR1 SEHNR and CDR2 FQNEAQ (reference sequence). CDR3 sequence (DNA): TGTGCCAGCAGCTTCACCGAGGGTCCCCCCTACGAGCAGTACTTC. It translates to CASSFTEGPPYEQYF.

The V call is TRBV7-9, the J call TRBJ2-1; 12 nucleotides align to TRBD2. The V segment lost 5 bases and the J segment 8 bases; nucleotides outside the gene matches: 10. Germline CDR1 and CDR2: SEHNR and FQNEAQ (reference sequence). This CDR3 contains 16 residues. The chain's CDR3 is CASSPLTSGSSYEQFF. The CDR3 nucleotides read TGTGCCAGCAGCCCCCTGACTAGCGGGAGTTCGTATGAGCAGTTCTTC.

The rearrangement joins TRBV5-1 to TRBJ2-5; D assignment may be TRBD1 or TRBD2 (5 bases each). Trimming removed 1 base at V and 0 bases at J, with 7 bases between. In germline, CDR1 is SGHRS, CDR2 YFSETQ. The length of the CDR3 is 14 residues. CDR3 DNA sequence: TGCGCCAGCAGCTTGCTGGGACACCAAGAGACCCAGTACTTC. Translation gives CASSLLGHQETQYF.

The rearrangement links TRBV19 to TRBJ1-1; tentatively, D is TRBD1 (5 bases). Germline CDR1 and CDR2: LNHDA and SQIVND (reference sequence). V was cut by 4 bases and J by 7 bases, with 13 bases left in between. There are 13 residues in the CDR3. This CDR3 is CASSTGTANEAFF. CDR3 bases: TGTGCCAGTAGTACTGGGACGGCCAATGAAGCTTTCTTT.

This chain uses TRBV7-3 with TRBJ2-1; 9 bases are shared with TRBD2. V lost 9 bases and J lost 10; bases outside the gene matches: 16. The CDR3 sequence is 15 residues long. The germline CDR1 and CDR2 sequences are SGHTA and FQGTGA. CDR3 coding DNA: TGTGCCAGTCAGCTCAAGGTGGGTGGGACTAGCGAGCAGTTCTTC. Translated: CASQLKVGGTSEQFF.

This chain joins TRBV18 and TRBJ1-1; 8 positions match TRBD1. The V segment lost 4 bases and the J segment 5 bases; nucleotides outside the gene matches: 6. The CDR3 extends over 14 amino acids. The germline CDR1 and CDR2 sequences are KGHSH and LQKENI. CDR3 loop: CASSRDRSNTEAFF. In DNA, the CDR3 is TGTGCCAGCTCACGGGACAGGAGCAATACTGAAGCTTTCTTT. Complete variable domain (other parts from reference TRBV18 and TRBJ1-1): NAGVMQNPRHLVRRRGQEARLRCSPMKGHSHVYWYRQLPEEGLKFMVYLQKENIIDESGMPKERFSAEFPKEGPSILRIQQVVRGDSAAYFCASSRDRSNTEAFFGQGTRLTVV.

The rearrangement joins TRBV23-1 to TRBJ2-3, with 8 bases matching TRBD1. TRBV23-1 has ORF status, its function being uncertain. The J segment lost 2 bases and the V segment lost 8 bases, leaving 12 bases of the junction unmatched. CDR3 length: 16 residues. CDR3 sequence reads: CASPKGGTGITDTQYF. CDR3 in DNA: TGCGCCAGCCCTAAAGGGGGGACAGGCATCACAGATACGCAGTATTTT.

This clone was seen a handful of times. The gene calls are TRBV6-4 and TRBJ2-1; a weak D match, TRBD2 (6 bases). V dropped 4 bases and J dropped 0 bases, with 10 bases sitting between them. The CDR3 is made up of 15 amino acids. CDR1 is MRHNA, CDR2 SNTAGT, per germline. CDR3 nucleotides: TGTGCCAGCAGTGTTGGAGGGAGCTCCTACAATGAGCAGTTCTTC. Protein: CASSVGGSSYNEQFF.

This chain joins TRBV7-3 and TRBJ2-7; TRBD1 matches 8 bases. Germline CDR1 reads SGHTA; CDR2 reads FQGTGA. CDR3 size: 13 residues. V trimming: 5 bases; J trimming: 6 bases; junction bases outside the gene matches: 6. CDR3 bases: TGTGCCAGCAGCGCGCAGGGGGCGGGCGAGCAGTACTTC. This encodes CASSAQGAGEQYF. Using reference TRBV7-3 and TRBJ2-7 for the parts outside the CDR3, the full variable domain is GAGVSQTPSNKVTEKGKYVELRCDPISGHTALYWYRQSLGQGPEFLIYFQGTGAADDSGLPNDRFFAVRPEGSVSTLKIQRTERGDSAVYLCASSAQGAGEQYFGPGTRLTVT.

The chain employs TRBV2 and TRBJ1-5, with D perhaps TRBD1 (5 bases). The CDR3 has 13 residues. Germline CDR1 and CDR2: SNHLY and FYNNEI. V lost 4 bases to trimming and J lost 7 bases, with 11 bases between them. CDR3 sequence: CASSARGDQPQHF. As DNA, the CDR3 is TGTGCCAGCAGTGCGAGAGGGGACCAGCCCCAGCATTTT.

V is TRBV18 and J is TRBJ2-3, with D possibly matching TRBD2 (6 bases). This CDR3 is built from 15 residues. Per germline, CDR1 KGHSH and CDR2 LQKENI. With 3 bases removed from V and 0 bases from J, the gap between germline ends came to 10 bases. The CDR3 sequence is CASSPTSSSTDTQYF. CDR3 DNA: TGTGCCAGCTCACCGACTAGTTCAAGCACAGATACGCAGTATTTT.

A word on this clone: A single base is all that separates this from a far larger clone, so a read error is likely. Other DNA sequences in the same sample also yield this CDR3. The CDR3 bases are TGCGCCAGCAGCCTGTCGGGACTAGCTGCCTCGGCTTCTTACGAGCAGTACTTC. Translating it yields CASSLSGLAASASYEQYF. The V gene is TRBV5-1, the J gene TRBJ2-7; 9 bases map to TRBD2. The V gene's germline CDR1 is SGHRS and CDR2 YFSETQ. The CDR3 contains 18 residues. The junction had 18 bases not matched to a gene; V was cut back by 4 bases and J by 4 bases.

The CDR3 region is CASSRGTGGNQPQHF. The CDR3 DNA sequence: TGTGCCAGCAGTCGAGGGACAGGGGGGAATCAGCCCCAGCATTTT. This chain links TRBV28 with TRBJ1-5; 11 nucleotides match TRBD1. The J segment lost 4 bases and the V segment lost 5 bases, leaving 4 bases of the junction unmatched. This CDR3 has 15 residues. Germline lookup yields CDR1 MDHEN and CDR2 SYDVKM.

The V call is TRBV2, the J call TRBJ1-4; D not resolved. The germline V gene has CDR1 SNHLY and CDR2 FYNNEI. The V end was cut by 2 bases, the J end by 7 bases, with 2 bases between. The CDR3 is made up of 11 amino acids. Here the CDR3 reads CASSEFEKLFF. The DNA of the CDR3 is TGTGCCAGCAGTGAATTTGAAAAACTGTTTTTT.

This sequence joins TRBV5-4 and TRBJ2-2, with a tentative D call TRBD2 (6 bases). Germline CDR1 is SGHNT and CDR2 is YYREEE (reference sequence). The CDR3 is 15 residues long. V lost 3 bases and J lost 5, with 14 bases in between. CDR3 DNA: TGTGCCAGCAGCTCCCGGTCGGGAGTTACCGGGGAGCTGTTTTTT. Its protein is CASSSRSGVTGELFF.